The 25 T cell receptor beta chains in this list originate from one sample, sequenced in a study of shared clonotypes between healthy human individuals. Generated by immunoSEQ multiplex PCR, the TCRdb table keeps only in-frame clones and is missing some. The repertoire has about 1.5 million clones, roughly 95% of them found once; the top ten carry approximately 1%. Specimen: naive CD4+ T cells sorted from blood. Subset noted: CD45RA+ positively selected. The source is a man younger than 40 in good health.

As for this clone: One end of the junction is discordant with germline, which a read error may explain. V is TRBV28 and J is TRBJ1-2; TRBD1 is a possible D gene (5 bases). This CDR3 contains 12 residues. Germline values: CDR1 MDHEN, CDR2 SYDVKM. CDR3 nucleotide sequence: TGTGCCAGCAGTGATCCGGGACGAGCCTTACACTTC. This translates into CASSDPGRALHF.

V is TRBV7-9 and J is TRBJ1-1; D is possibly TRBD1 (6 bases). Germline CDR1 SEHNR, CDR2 FQNEAQ (reference sequence). V was pared by 5 bases and J by 1 base, with 20 bases between. The CDR3 sequence is 17 residues long. CDR3 DNA: TGTGCCAGCAGCAACTTACCCCCAGGGGCAGGGAACACTGAAGCTTTCTTT. This encodes CASSNLPPGAGNTEAFF.

In its sample, this clone was seen once. V usage is TRBV6-5 and J usage is TRBJ2-5; D gene unclear. Trimming cost V 4 bases and J 1 base, with 10 bases left between them. Germline V CDR1 and CDR2: MNHEY, SVGAGI. The CDR3 sequence is 14 residues long. The chain's CDR3 is CASSFGVSQETQYF. The DNA for the CDR3 is TGTGCCAGCAGTTTTGGGGTTTCCCAAGAGACCCAGTACTTC.

Only one count was recorded for this clone. The chain carries TRBV19 and TRBJ1-1; weak D call: TRBD1 (5 bases). Trimming shortened V by 6 bases and J by 5 bases, and 13 bases separated the two germline ends. This CDR3 spans 13 amino acids. Per germline, CDR1 LNHDA and CDR2 SQIVND (reference sequence). The CDR3 coding sequence is TGTGCCAGTAGCACCGGACAATCGACTGAAGCTTTCTTT. Protein sequence: CASSTGQSTEAFF.

The gene calls are TRBV30 and TRBJ2-1; 10 positions agree with TRBD1. Germline V gene data show CDR1 as GTSNPN and CDR2 as SVGIG (reference sequence). This CDR3 region has 14 residues. The V gene end was trimmed by 4 bases and the J gene end by 6 bases; junction bases not matched to a gene: 6. The CDR3 loop is CAWIAGTGVNEQFF. The CDR3 DNA reads TGTGCCTGGATAGCCGGGACAGGGGTCAATGAGCAGTTCTTC. The whole variable domain, filled in from reference TRBV30 and TRBJ2-1, reads SQTIHQWPATLVQPVGSPLSLECTVEGTSNPNLYWYRQAAGRGLQLLFYSVGIGQISSEVPQNLSASRPQDRQFILSSKKLLLSDSGFYLCAWIAGTGVNEQFFGPGTRLTVL.

The V call is TRBV18, the J call TRBJ2-5; 7 nucleotides line up with TRBD1. Looked up from germline, CDR1 is KGHSH and CDR2 is LQKENI. CDR3 length: 14 amino acids. V dropped 5 bases and J dropped 4; count of bases not matched to a gene: 7. Written as DNA, the CDR3 is TGTGCCAGCTCAGCCGACAGGGTCGGAGAGACCCAGTACTTC. This gives the protein CASSADRVGETQYF.

CDR3 loop: CASSSTGLAEETQYF. CDR3 DNA sequence: TGTGCCAGCAGCTCAACGGGACTAGCGGAAGAGACCCAGTACTTC. The V and J genes are TRBV5-4 and TRBJ2-5, with TRBD2 matching 11 bases. The CDR3 consists of 15 residues. Germline values: CDR1 SGHNT, CDR2 YYREEE (reference sequence). V trimming: 3 bases; J trimming: 3 bases; junction bases outside the gene matches: 4.

The DNA of the CDR3 is TGCGCCAGCAGCCAACATACGGGGACAGGGTTAAGGACCGAGCAGTACTTC. Its protein product is CASSQHTGTGLRTEQYF. The rearrangement uses TRBV4-3 and TRBJ2-7; 9 nucleotides agree with TRBD1. In germline, CDR1 is LGHNA, CDR2 YSLEER. With 2 bases clipped from V and 6 bases from J, the junction kept 14 bases outside the gene matches. This CDR3 contains 17 residues.

The rearrangement links TRBV6-5 to TRBJ2-3; D gene ambiguous. Germline V gene data show CDR1 as MNHEY and CDR2 as SVGAGI. Trimming removed 8 bases from V and 0 bases from J, with 9 bases in between. This CDR3 has 13 amino acids. Here the CDR3 DNA reads TGTGCCAGCGGCCGTGTAAGCACAGATACGCAGTATTTT. It translates to CASGRVSTDTQYF.

The V gene is TRBV5-1, the J gene TRBJ2-1; a weak D match, TRBD1 (6 bases). The CDR3 is made up of 14 amino acids. V was trimmed by 4 bases and J by 6 bases, leaving 14 bases between them. Germline V gives CDR1 SGHRS, CDR2 YFSETQ. The CDR3 loop is CASSPRQDPNEQFF. The CDR3 bases are TGCGCCAGCAGCCCAAGACAGGATCCCAATGAGCAGTTCTTC.

The chain joins TRBV5-1 to TRBJ1-1, with a tentative D call TRBD1 (6 bases). The germline V gene has CDR1 SGHRS and CDR2 YFSETQ. Deletions cut 0 bases from V and 3 bases from J, with 12 bases between. The length of the CDR3 is 15 residues. The CDR3 DNA is TGCGCCAGCAGCTTGGGAGGGGGATGGGACACTGAAGCTTTCTTT. Amino acids: CASSLGGGWDTEAFF.

V usage is TRBV7-2 and J usage is TRBJ2-1; D is possibly TRBD2 (5 bases). V lost 5 bases and J lost 13, with 12 bases in between. Germline CDR1 reads SGHTA; CDR2 reads FQGNSA. The CDR3 is 11 amino acids. This CDR3 reads CASSGSWKQFF. The CDR3 coding sequence is TGTGCCAGCAGCGGGAGCTGGAAACAGTTCTTC.

The rearrangement links TRBV5-6 to TRBJ2-7, with 7 bases identical to TRBD1. Germline V gene sequence: CDR1 SGHDT, CDR2 YYEEEE. V lost 10 bases and J lost 0; bases outside the gene matches: 10. This CDR3 is built from 14 residues. CDR3: CAGDGQENSYEQYF. CDR3 nucleotides: TGTGCCGGGGACGGACAGGAAAACTCCTACGAGCAGTACTTC. Using reference TRBV5-6 and TRBJ2-7 for the parts outside the CDR3, the full variable domain is DAGVTQSPTHLIKTRGQQVTLRCSPKSGHDTVSWYQQALGQGPQFIFQYYEEEERQRGNFPDRFSGHQFPNYSSELNVNALLLGDSALYLCAGDGQENSYEQYFGPGTRLTVT.

The rearrangement joins TRBV28 to TRBJ2-1, with TRBD2 matching 11 bases. V lost 5 bases, J lost 6 bases, and 6 bases stayed unmatched. This CDR3 region has 15 residues. Germline V CDR1 and CDR2: MDHEN, SYDVKM. The CDR3 here is CASSLLAGASNEQFF. The CDR3 nucleotides read TGTGCCAGCAGTCTACTAGCGGGAGCAAGCAATGAGCAGTTCTTC.

The chain has TRBV29-1 and TRBJ2-3; tentatively, D is TRBD2 (6 bases). Trimming took off 3 bases at V and 2 bases at J, with 12 bases between the two ends. The CDR3 loop spans 14 amino acids. CDR1 and CDR2 from the germline V gene are SQVTM and ANQGSEA. The CDR3 nucleotides are TGCAGCGTTGATGGAGGGGTGGCCACAGATACGCAGTATTTT. Protein sequence: CSVDGGVATDTQYF.

The genes are TRBV6-5 and TRBJ2-1, with 10 bases fitting TRBD1. Losses at the gene ends were 5 bases for V and 6 bases for J; bases not matched to a gene: 7. The germline CDR1 and CDR2 sequences are MNHEY and SVGAGI. This CDR3 spans 15 amino acids. CDR3 amino acids: CASSLRDRGGNEQFF. The CDR3 region has the DNA TGTGCCAGCAGTCTCCGGGACAGGGGAGGCAATGAGCAGTTCTTC.

For this clone: This specimen includes other DNA sequences encoding the same CDR3. This sequence joins TRBV30 and TRBJ1-1; no clear D gene. Germline V gene sequence: CDR1 GTSNPN, CDR2 SVGIG (reference sequence). The CDR3 is 13 residues long. With 0 bases removed from V and 1 base from J, the gap between germline ends came to 6 bases. The CDR3 sequence: CAWSVRANTEAFF. For the CDR3, the DNA is TGTGCCTGGAGTGTACGGGCGAACACTGAAGCTTTCTTT.

V is TRBV7-2 and J is TRBJ2-5; TRBD2 matches at 7 bases. From germline, CDR1 is SGHTA and CDR2 FQGNSA. The V and J ends lost 5 bases and 0 bases, in that order; junction bases with no gene match: 6. The CDR3 covers 15 residues. CDR3 nucleotides: TGTGCCAGCAGCCTTATGGGGGGGTACCAAGAGACCCAGTACTTC. This translates into CASSLMGGYQETQYF.

The J gene is TRBJ1-6, the V gene TRBV9; 7 bases line up with TRBD1. The germline V gene has CDR1 SGDLS and CDR2 YYNGEE. The CDR3 sequence is 15 residues long. The trim removed 0 bases at V and 7 bases at J, leaving 4 bases unmatched. In DNA, the CDR3 is TGTGCCAGCAGCGTAGAGACAGGGCGGAATTCACCCCTCCACTTT. It translates to CASSVETGRNSPLHF.

The chain has TRBV7-9 and TRBJ1-1; D ambiguous. CDR1 and CDR2 (germline): SEHNR, FQNEAQ (reference sequence). The CDR3 extends over 16 amino acids. The V and J ends lost 6 bases and 4 bases respectively, with 21 bases between them. This CDR3 is CASRGPTARKGTEAFF. The CDR3 nucleotides read TGTGCCAGCAGAGGACCCACAGCCCGAAAAGGCACTGAAGCTTTCTTT.

The genes are TRBV5-6 and TRBJ1-5; 9 positions agree with TRBD1. This CDR3 has 15 residues. The junction had 4 bases not matched to a gene; V was cut back by 0 bases and J by 6 bases. CDR1 and CDR2 from the germline V gene are SGHDT and YYEEEE. Here the CDR3 reads CASSLAGTGSQPQHF. Here the CDR3 DNA reads TGTGCCAGCAGCTTGGCCGGGACAGGGAGTCAGCCCCAGCATTTT.

Here the CDR3 reads CASSDSLAKNIQYF. CDR3 in DNA: TGCGCCAGCAGTGATTCGCTAGCCAAAAACATTCAGTACTTC. The chain couples TRBV10-1 to TRBJ2-4; no clear D. Looked up from germline, CDR1 is WNHNN and CDR2 is SYGVQD (reference sequence). The CDR3 is made up of 14 amino acids. V lost 3 bases and J lost 0, with 6 bases in between.

The chain uses TRBV5-1 and TRBJ2-7; 7 bases fit TRBD1. V lost 3 bases, J lost 5 bases, and 8 bases stayed unmatched. CDR1 is SGHRS, CDR2 YFSETQ, per germline. The CDR3 sequence is 14 residues long. This CDR3 is CASSYTGTVHEQYF. CDR3 sequence (DNA): TGCGCCAGCAGCTACACCGGGACAGTCCACGAGCAGTACTTC. Drawing the rest from reference TRBV5-1 and TRBJ2-7, the complete variable domain is KAGVTQTPRYLIKTRGQQVTLSCSPISGHRSVSWYQQTPGQGLQFLFEYFSETQRNKGNFPGRFSGRQFSNSRSEMNVSTLELGDSALYLCASSYTGTVHEQYFGPGTRLTVT.

V gene TRBV6-5 combines with J gene TRBJ2-1; the D is unclear. V lost 1 base and J lost 3, with 13 bases in between. This CDR3 contains 16 residues. CDR1 is MNHEY and CDR2 is SVGAGI in the germline V gene. CDR3 sequence: CASSYFRAGRYNEQFF. CDR3 nucleotide sequence: TGTGCCAGCAGTTACTTTCGGGCAGGACGCTACAATGAGCAGTTCTTC.

The chain uses TRBV15 and TRBJ1-5, with D possibly matching TRBD1 (6 bases). V was trimmed by 4 bases and J by 4 bases, leaving 14 bases between them. The CDR3 is 15 amino acids. The germline gives CDR1 LNHNV, CDR2 YYDKDF (reference sequence). The DNA of the CDR3 is TGTGCCACCAGCATACGACAGGCGGCGAATCAGCCCCAGCATTTT. This gives the protein CATSIRQAANQPQHF.